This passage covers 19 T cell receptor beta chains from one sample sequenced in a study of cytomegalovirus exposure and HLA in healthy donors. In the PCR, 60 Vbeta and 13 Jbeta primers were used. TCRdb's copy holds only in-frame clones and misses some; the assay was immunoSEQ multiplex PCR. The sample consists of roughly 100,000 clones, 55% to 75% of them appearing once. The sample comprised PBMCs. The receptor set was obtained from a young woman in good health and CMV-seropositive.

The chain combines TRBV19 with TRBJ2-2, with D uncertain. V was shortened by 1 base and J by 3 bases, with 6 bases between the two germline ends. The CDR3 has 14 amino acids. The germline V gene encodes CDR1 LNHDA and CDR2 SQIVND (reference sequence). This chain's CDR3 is CASSIAGYTGELFF. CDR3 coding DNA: TGTGCCAGTAGTATAGCAGGCTACACCGGGGAGCTGTTTTTT.

CDR3 region: CASSLGILAGPTDTQYF. The CDR3 nucleotides read TGTGCCAGCAGCTTAGGAATCCTAGCGGGACCTACAGATACGCAGTATTTT. The chain joins TRBV7-2 to TRBJ2-3, with 9 bases lining up with TRBD2. The CDR3 length is 17 residues. After removal of 1 base from V and 3 bases from J, the junction contained 8 bases not matched to a gene. Germline values: CDR1 SGHTA, CDR2 FQGNSA. The variable domain in full, with the rest retrieved from reference TRBV7-2 and TRBJ2-3, is GAGVSQSPSNKVTEKGKDVELRCDPISGHTALYWYRQSLGQGLEFLIYFQGNSAPDKSGLPSDRFSAERTGGSVSTLTIQRTQQEDSAVYLCASSLGILAGPTDTQYFGPGTRLTVL.

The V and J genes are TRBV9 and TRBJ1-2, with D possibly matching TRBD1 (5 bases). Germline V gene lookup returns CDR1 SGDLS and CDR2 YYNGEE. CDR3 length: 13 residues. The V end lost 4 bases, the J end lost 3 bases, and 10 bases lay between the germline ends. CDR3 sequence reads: CASSTQDYYGYTF. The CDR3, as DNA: TGTGCCAGCAGCACACAGGATTACTATGGCTACACCTTC.

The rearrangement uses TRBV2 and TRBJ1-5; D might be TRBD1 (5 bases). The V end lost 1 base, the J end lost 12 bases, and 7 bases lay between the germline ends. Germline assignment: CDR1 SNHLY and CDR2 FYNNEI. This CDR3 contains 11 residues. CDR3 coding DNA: TGTGCCAGCAGTGAAGGGCAGGGCCAGCATTTT. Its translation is CASSEGQGQHF.

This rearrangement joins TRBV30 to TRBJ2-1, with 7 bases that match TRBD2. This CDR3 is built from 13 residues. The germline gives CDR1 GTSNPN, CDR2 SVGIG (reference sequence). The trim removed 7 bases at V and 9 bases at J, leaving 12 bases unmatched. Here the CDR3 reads CASSRGEISEQFF. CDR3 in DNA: TGTGCCTCCTCCCGGGGGGAAATCAGTGAGCAGTTCTTC. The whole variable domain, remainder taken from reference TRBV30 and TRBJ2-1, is SQTIHQWPATLVQPVGSPLSLECTVEGTSNPNLYWYRQAAGRGLQLLFYSVGIGQISSEVPQNLSASRPQDRQFILSSKKLLLSDSGFYLCASSRGEISEQFFGPGTRLTVL.

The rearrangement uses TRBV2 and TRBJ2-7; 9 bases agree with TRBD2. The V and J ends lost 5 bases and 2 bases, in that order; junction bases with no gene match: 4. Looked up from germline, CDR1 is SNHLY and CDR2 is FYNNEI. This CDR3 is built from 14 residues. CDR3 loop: CASSRLAAPYEQYF. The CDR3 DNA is TGTGCCAGCAGTCGACTAGCGGCGCCCTACGAGCAGTACTTC.

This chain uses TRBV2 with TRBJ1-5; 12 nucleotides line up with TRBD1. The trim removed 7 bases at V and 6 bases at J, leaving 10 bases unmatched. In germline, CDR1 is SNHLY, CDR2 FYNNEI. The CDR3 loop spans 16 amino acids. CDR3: CASNTYGTGGFQPQHF. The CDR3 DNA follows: TGTGCCAGCAATACTTATGGGACAGGGGGCTTTCAGCCCCAGCATTTT.

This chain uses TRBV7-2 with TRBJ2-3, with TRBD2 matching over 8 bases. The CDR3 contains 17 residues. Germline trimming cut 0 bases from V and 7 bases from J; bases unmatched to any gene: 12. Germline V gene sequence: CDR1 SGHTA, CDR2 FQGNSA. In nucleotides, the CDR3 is TGTGCCAGCAGCTTAGCGGGCACTAGCGGAGGAAGAAATACGCAGTATTTT. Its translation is CASSLAGTSGGRNTQYF. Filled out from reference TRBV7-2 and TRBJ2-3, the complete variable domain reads GAGVSQSPSNKVTEKGKDVELRCDPISGHTALYWYRQSLGQGLEFLIYFQGNSAPDKSGLPSDRFSAERTGGSVSTLTIQRTQQEDSAVYLCASSLAGTSGGRNTQYFGPGTRLTVL.

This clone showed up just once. The CDR3 sequence is CGGGSGANVLTF. The DNA of the CDR3 is TGCGGAGGCGGATCTGGGGCCAACGTCCTGACTTTC. The gene calls are TRBV29-1 and TRBJ2-6; D is possibly TRBD2 (5 bases). Per germline, CDR1 SQVTM and CDR2 ANQGSEA. This CDR3 has 12 amino acids.

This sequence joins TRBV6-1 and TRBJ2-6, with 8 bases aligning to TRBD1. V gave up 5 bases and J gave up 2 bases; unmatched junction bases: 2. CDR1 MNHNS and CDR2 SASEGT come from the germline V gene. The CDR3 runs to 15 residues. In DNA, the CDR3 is TGTGCCAGCAGTAGGACAGGGACTGGGGCCAACGTCCTGACTTTC. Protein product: CASSRTGTGANVLTF.

CDR3 DNA: TGTGCCAGTAGCATAAGTATCGGACAGCACTACGAGCAGTACTTC. Amino acids: CASSISIGQHYEQYF. This rearrangement joins TRBV19 to TRBJ2-7; maybe TRBD1 (6 bases). V lost 6 bases to trimming and J lost 3 bases, with 18 bases between them. The CDR3 loop spans 15 amino acids. Per the germline V gene, CDR1 is LNHDA and CDR2 is SQIVND (reference sequence).

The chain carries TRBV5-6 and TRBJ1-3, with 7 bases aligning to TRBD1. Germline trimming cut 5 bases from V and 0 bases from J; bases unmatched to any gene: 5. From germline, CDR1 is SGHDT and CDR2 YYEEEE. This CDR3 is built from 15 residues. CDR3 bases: TGTGCCAGCAGTTTCGACAGGGACTCTGGAAACACCATATATTTT. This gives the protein CASSFDRDSGNTIYF.

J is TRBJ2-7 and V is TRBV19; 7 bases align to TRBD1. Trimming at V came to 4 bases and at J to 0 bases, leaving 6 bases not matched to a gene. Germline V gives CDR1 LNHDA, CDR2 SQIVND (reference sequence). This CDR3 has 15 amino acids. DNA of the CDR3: TGTGCCAGTAGTAAGCCGGGACAGAGCTCCTACGAGCAGTACTTC. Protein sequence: CASSKPGQSSYEQYF.

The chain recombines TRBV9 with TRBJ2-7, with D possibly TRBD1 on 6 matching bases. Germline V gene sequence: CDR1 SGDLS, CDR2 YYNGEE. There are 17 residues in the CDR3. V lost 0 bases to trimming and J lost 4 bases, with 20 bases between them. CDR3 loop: CASSVGGGSQGLYEQYF. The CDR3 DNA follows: TGTGCCAGCAGCGTAGGGGGCGGAAGTCAGGGGCTGTACGAGCAGTACTTC.

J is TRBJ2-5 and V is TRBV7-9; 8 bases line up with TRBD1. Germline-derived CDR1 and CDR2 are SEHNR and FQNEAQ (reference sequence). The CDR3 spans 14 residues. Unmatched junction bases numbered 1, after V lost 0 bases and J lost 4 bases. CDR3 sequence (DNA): TGTGCCAGCAGCTTAGCCAGGGGGCTAGAGACCCAGTACTTC. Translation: CASSLARGLETQYF.

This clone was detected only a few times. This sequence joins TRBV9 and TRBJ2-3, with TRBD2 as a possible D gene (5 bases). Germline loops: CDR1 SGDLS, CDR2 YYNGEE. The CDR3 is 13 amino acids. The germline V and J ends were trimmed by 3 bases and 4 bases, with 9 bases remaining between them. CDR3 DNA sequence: TGTGCCAGCAGCGAGAGGGTAGCAGATACGCAGTATTTT. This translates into CASSERVADTQYF.

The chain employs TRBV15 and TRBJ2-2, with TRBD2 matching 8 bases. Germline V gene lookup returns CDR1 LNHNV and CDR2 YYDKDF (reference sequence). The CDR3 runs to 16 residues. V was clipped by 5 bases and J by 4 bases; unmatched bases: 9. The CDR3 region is CATSRRGAGGTGELFF. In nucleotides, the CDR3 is TGTGCCACCAGCCGAAGGGGCGCGGGAGGCACCGGGGAGCTGTTTTTT.

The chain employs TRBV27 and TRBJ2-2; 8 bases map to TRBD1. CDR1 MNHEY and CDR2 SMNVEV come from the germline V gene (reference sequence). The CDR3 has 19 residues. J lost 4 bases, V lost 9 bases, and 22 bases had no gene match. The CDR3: CASYPKALQGRGPTGELFF. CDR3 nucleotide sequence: TGTGCCAGTTACCCCAAGGCCCTCCAAGGCAGGGGGCCCACCGGGGAGCTGTTTTTT.

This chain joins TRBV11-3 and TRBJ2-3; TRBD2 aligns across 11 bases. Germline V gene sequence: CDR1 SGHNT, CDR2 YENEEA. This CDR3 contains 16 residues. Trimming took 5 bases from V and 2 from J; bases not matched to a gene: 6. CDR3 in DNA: TGTGCCAGCAGCGTTAGCGGGGGGGACCACACAGATACGCAGTATTTT. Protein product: CASSVSGGDHTDTQYF.